These 32 T cell receptor beta chains came from one sample sequenced in a study of regulatory T cells in long-lasting Graves disease (dated by TCRdb to about 2021). The library relied on multiplex PCR. This sample was sequenced with an Illumina HiSeq 4000. TCR beta libraries were built with iRepertoire HTBI primers and Arm-PCR amplification of CDR3 regions. The raw public data were reprocessed by TCRdb itself: fastp quality trimming at Q25, MiXCR clonotype calling, in-frame beta chains only. Here each entry gathers all rows of one CDR3 protein and keeps the most common genes and DNA. The sample table lists around 400,000 distinct CDR3 sequences, around 16% of them with a count of one. Clones ranked in the top ten supply approximately 7.8% of the sample. The sample's time point label, decoded: newly diagnosed GD, antithyroid drugs for less than 3 months. For both TCR sequencing and RNA sequencing, RNA was extracted from PBMCs in TRIzol.

This same sample was also part of a study on T cells in Graves' hyperthyroidism and ophthalmopathy.

The sequencing used peripheral blood mononuclear cells (PBMCs), collected at new diagnosis, from a patient treated with antithyroid drugs. All receptors derive from a woman aged 40 to 50 with Graves disease. Donor details come from another sample of the same person, matched by shared clones.

This clonotype was seen ten or more times. V and J are TRBV5-1 and TRBJ2-7; 11 positions agree with TRBD2. J was trimmed by 3 bases and V by 2 bases; bases with no gene match: 7. Germline CDR1 is SGHRS and CDR2 is YFSETQ. The CDR3 contains 16 residues. The CDR3 loop reads CASSFRTSGPLYEQYF. Written as DNA, the CDR3 is TGCGCCAGCAGCTTTCGGACTAGCGGGCCGCTCTACGAGCAGTACTTC.

J is TRBJ2-1 and V is TRBV2; 9 positions agree with TRBD2. The CDR3 spans 15 residues. Germline CDR1 and CDR2: SNHLY and FYNNEI. With 8 bases clipped from V and 3 bases from J, the junction kept 8 bases outside the gene matches. The CDR3 loop is CASGREGPFYNEQFF. In nucleotides, the CDR3 is TGTGCCAGCGGGCGGGAGGGCCCGTTCTACAATGAGCAGTTCTTC. Full variable domain (missing parts from reference TRBV2 and TRBJ2-1): EPEVTQTPSHQVTQMGQEVILRCVPISNHLYFYWYRQILGQKVEFLVSFYNNEISEKSEIFDDQFSVERPDGSNFTLKIRSTKLEDSAMYFCASGREGPFYNEQFFGPGTRLTVL.

This clonotype was seen at least ten times. This chain joins TRBV29-1 and TRBJ2-2; D perhaps matches TRBD1 (6 bases). Trimming left V 7 bases short and J 4 bases short, with 13 bases between. The CDR3 consists of 13 residues. CDR1 is SQVTM, CDR2 ANQGSEA, per germline. The CDR3 loop is CSASRGSTGELFF. CDR3 DNA sequence: TGCAGCGCATCCAGGGGAAGCACCGGGGAGCTGTTTTTT.

In this sample, this clonotype turned up many times. A much larger clonotype is one base distant, so this may be a read error. The genes are TRBV12-3 or TRBV12-4 and TRBJ1-5; tentative D call: TRBD1 (5 bases). CDR3 size: 14 residues. V shed 3 bases and J shed 2 bases, with 8 bases lying between them. CDR3 in DNA: TGTGCCAGCAGTTTCGCAGGGCGCAATCAGCCCCAGCATTTT. Residues: CASSFAGRNQPQHF.

This clonotype has a count of ten or more. The chain uses TRBV11-2 and TRBJ2-3; 8 positions match TRBD1. The CDR3 length is 19 residues. Germline trimming cut 6 bases from V and 2 bases from J; bases unmatched to any gene: 19. Germline V gene sequence: CDR1 SGHAT, CDR2 FQNNGV. The CDR3 is CASRQPNPDRDRTTDTQYF. The CDR3 nucleotides read TGTGCCAGCAGACAACCAAACCCCGACCGGGACAGGACCACAGATACGCAGTATTTT.

This clonotype was picked up a small number of times. The rearrangement joins TRBV5-1 to TRBJ2-3; no definite D call. The CDR3 is made up of 17 amino acids. Trimming removed 4 bases from V and 4 bases from J, with 22 bases in between. Germline V gives CDR1 SGHRS, CDR2 YFSETQ. The CDR3 sequence: CASSPAVGFGGADTQYF. Written as DNA, the CDR3 is TGCGCCAGCAGCCCCGCGGTAGGGTTTGGTGGCGCAGATACGCAGTATTTT.

This clonotype was detected many times. The chain carries TRBV12-3 or TRBV12-4 and TRBJ2-7; the match to TRBD2 covers 10 bases. Trimming removed 6 bases from V and 2 bases from J; junction bases left unmatched: 7. The CDR3 length is 15 residues. The CDR3 DNA follows: TGTGCCAGCAGCATTAGCACTAGCGGGACCTACGAGCAGTACTTC. It encodes CASSISTSGTYEQYF.

This clonotype was detected many times. The CDR3 nucleotides are TGTGCCAGCAGCTTCCTCACTAGCGGGAGTACAGATACGCAGTATTTT. Translated: CASSFLTSGSTDTQYF. The V gene is TRBV11-2, the J gene TRBJ2-3; 11 bases fit TRBD2. V shed 3 bases, J shed 3 bases, and the junction held 5 bases outside the gene matches. Germline CDR1 reads SGHAT; CDR2 reads FQNNGV. This CDR3 has 16 amino acids.

The chain carries TRBV5-1 and TRBJ1-2, with D possibly TRBD1 on 5 matching bases. The CDR3 is made up of 14 amino acids. The germline V gene encodes CDR1 SGHRS and CDR2 YFSETQ. Trimming stripped 0 bases from V and 8 bases from J, with 14 bases between. The CDR3 is CASSLGHTGEGYTF. The CDR3 nucleotides are TGCGCCAGCAGCTTGGGGCATACAGGAGAGGGCTACACCTTC.

The chain is built from TRBV30 and TRBJ2-1; 8 nucleotides line up with TRBD1. The V gene end was trimmed by 2 bases and the J gene end by 6 bases; junction bases not matched to a gene: 9. This CDR3 has 15 residues. Per the germline V gene, CDR1 is GTSNPN and CDR2 is SVGIG (reference sequence). The CDR3 sequence: CAWSIRQGLGNEQFF. CDR3 coding DNA: TGTGCCTGGAGTATCAGACAGGGGTTGGGCAATGAGCAGTTCTTC. The complete variable domain, with remaining parts taken from reference TRBV30 and TRBJ2-1, reads SQTIHQWPATLVQPVGSPLSLECTVEGTSNPNLYWYRQAAGRGLQLLFYSVGIGQISSEVPQNLSASRPQDRQFILSSKKLLLSDSGFYLCAWSIRQGLGNEQFFGPGTRLTVL.

In regard to this clonotype: Possible read error: a much larger clone is one base away. The chain couples TRBV3-1 to TRBJ2-1; D is ambiguous. CDR1 is LGHDT, CDR2 YNNKEL, per germline (reference sequence). The length of the CDR3 is 15 residues. The DNA of the CDR3 is TGTGCCATCAGCCAAGTAGGAGTCTCCTACAATGAGCAGTTCTTC. It codes for CAISQVGVSYNEQFF.

This clonotype showed up many times. V gene TRBV2 combines with J gene TRBJ2-1; 9 nucleotides align to TRBD1. The J segment lost 2 bases and the V segment lost 4 bases, leaving 3 bases of the junction unmatched. In germline, CDR1 is SNHLY, CDR2 FYNNEI. This CDR3 is 15 amino acids long. The CDR3 DNA reads TGTGCCAGCAGTGGGGGACAGGGTACCTACAATGAGCAGTTCTTC. This gives the protein CASSGGQGTYNEQFF.

The chain uses TRBV6-1 and TRBJ2-1; 8 bases are shared with TRBD1. This CDR3 is 15 amino acids long. After removal of 5 bases from V and 5 bases from J, the junction contained 8 bases not matched to a gene. Germline CDR1 and CDR2: MNHNS and SASEGT. CDR3 sequence: CASSRRQGLNNEQFF. The CDR3 DNA sequence: TGTGCCAGCAGTAGACGACAGGGGCTCAACAATGAGCAGTTCTTC.

This clonotype was seen many times. This sequence joins TRBV28 and TRBJ2-1, with 7 positions matching TRBD1. CDR3 length equals 14 residues. V lost 3 bases and J lost 6; bases outside the gene matches: 5. Germline assignment: CDR1 MDHEN and CDR2 SYDVKM. This chain's CDR3 is CASSLTGSGNEQFF. The CDR3 DNA is TGTGCCAGCAGTTTGACAGGGTCAGGCAATGAGCAGTTCTTC.

Only a few counts were recorded for this clonotype. The V gene is TRBV19, the J gene TRBJ2-1; no reliable D call. V was pared by 8 bases and J by 0 bases, with 11 bases between. Germline V lookup: CDR1 LNHDA, CDR2 SQIVND (reference sequence). The length of the CDR3 is 14 residues. The chain's CDR3 is CASSDQSSYNEQFF. CDR3 in DNA: TGTGCCAGTTCCGACCAGAGCTCCTACAATGAGCAGTTCTTC. Variable domain in full (rest from reference TRBV19 and TRBJ2-1): DGGITQSPKYLFRKEGQNVTLSCEQNLNHDAMYWYRQDPGQGLRLIYYSQIVNDFQKGDIAEGYSVSREKKESFPLTVTSAQKNPTAFYLCASSDQSSYNEQFFGPGTRLTVL.

This clonotype was picked up many times. The chain couples TRBV7-9 to TRBJ2-5; D not resolved. Germline V gene sequence: CDR1 SEHNR, CDR2 FQNEAQ (reference sequence). The CDR3 totals 13 residues. With 5 bases removed from V and 4 bases from J, the gap between germline ends came to 11 bases. The CDR3 DNA reads as TGTGCCAGCAGCCCGCAGGTGGGAGAGACCCAGTACTTC. Its translation: CASSPQVGETQYF.

This clonotype was counted many times. The chain is built from TRBV6-1 and TRBJ2-1; 7 bases match TRBD1. Losses at the gene ends were 2 bases for V and 4 bases for J; bases not matched to a gene: 23. This CDR3 comprises 21 residues. Germline CDR1 reads MNHNS; CDR2 reads SASEGT. DNA of the CDR3: TGTGCCAGCAGTGAATTTTTAGGGGGCCTAACCAGTTTTGGGCCTTACAATGAGCAGTTCTTC. As protein: CASSEFLGGLTSFGPYNEQFF.

This clonotype was detected ten times or more. The J gene is TRBJ1-5, the V gene TRBV19; 12 bases are a match to TRBD1. V shed 8 bases and J 0 bases; nucleotides not matched to a gene: 8. CDR3 length equals 17 residues. Germline CDR1 and CDR2: LNHDA and SQIVND (reference sequence). The chain's CDR3 is CASHTGTGGDSNQPQHF. As DNA, the CDR3 is TGTGCCAGTCATACCGGGACAGGGGGCGATAGCAATCAGCCCCAGCATTTT.

This clonotype was recorded at least ten times. The V call is TRBV20-1, the J call TRBJ2-2, with 8 nucleotides matching TRBD2. Per the germline V gene, CDR1 is DFQATT and CDR2 is SNEGSKA (reference sequence). The J segment lost 0 bases and the V segment lost 6 bases, leaving 9 bases of the junction unmatched. The CDR3 length is 16 residues. The DNA for the CDR3 is TGCAGTGCCGGGGGGGGCTGGGGGCCGAACACCGGGGAGCTGTTTTTT. The encoded protein is CSAGGGWGPNTGELFF.

The V and J genes are TRBV7-8 and TRBJ1-1, with 7 nucleotides matching TRBD1. The CDR3 is 13 amino acids. Per germline, CDR1 SGHVS and CDR2 FQNEAQ. The J segment lost 7 bases and the V segment lost 6 bases, leaving 8 bases of the junction unmatched. The CDR3: CASSPTGMSEAFF. DNA of the CDR3: TGTGCCAGCAGTCCGACAGGGATGAGTGAAGCTTTCTTT.

CDR3 DNA sequence: TGTGCCAGCAGCTTAGCCCTAGCGGGAGGAGCCTACGAGCAGTACTTC. It is translated as CASSLALAGGAYEQYF. V usage is TRBV7-2 and J usage is TRBJ2-7; TRBD2 agrees at 11 bases. This CDR3 has 16 amino acids. With V trimmed by 0 bases and J by 2 bases, 3 bases remained unmatched. Germline V gives CDR1 SGHTA, CDR2 FQGNSA.

This chain's CDR3 is CASSWDASGNTDTQYF. For the CDR3, the DNA is TGTGCCAGCAGCTGGGATGCTAGCGGCAACACAGATACGCAGTATTTT. V and J are TRBV6-1 and TRBJ2-3; TRBD2 matches 7 bases. Germline CDR1 is MNHNS and CDR2 is SASEGT. J gave up 2 bases and V 6 bases, and 11 bases lay outside the gene matches. CDR3 length equals 16 residues.

In this sample, this clonotype turned up a few times. The chain recombines TRBV6-2 or TRBV6-3 with TRBJ1-5, with D unresolved. Trimming left V 5 bases short and J 6 bases short, with 8 bases between. The CDR3 is made up of 12 amino acids. Germline V CDR1 and CDR2: MNHEY, SVGEGT. CDR3 in amino acids: CASSLDFQPQHF. The CDR3 DNA reads as TGTGCCAGCAGTCTCGATTTTCAGCCCCAGCATTTT.

Many counts were recorded for this clonotype. The chain has TRBV28 and TRBJ2-1, with 10 bases matching TRBD2. The CDR3 runs to 16 residues. V gave up 3 bases and J gave up 6 bases; unmatched junction bases: 8. CDR1 is MDHEN and CDR2 is SYDVKM in the germline V gene. CDR3 sequence: CASSFLPSGSSNEQFF. In DNA form, the CDR3 reads TGTGCCAGCAGTTTCCTACCTAGCGGGAGTAGCAATGAGCAGTTCTTC.

This clonotype was observed at least ten times. This sequence joins TRBV12-3 or TRBV12-4 and TRBJ2-2; D is uncertain. Trimming pared 0 bases from V and 8 bases from J, leaving 10 bases between. The CDR3 has 14 amino acids. As DNA, the CDR3 is TGTGCCAGCAGTTTAGCGCCCCTTTGGGGGGAGCTGTTTTTT. Its protein product is CASSLAPLWGELFF.

This clonotype was seen only a few times. This chain links TRBV10-3 with TRBJ1-5; D call uncertain. CDR3 size: 13 residues. The germline gives CDR1 ENHRY, CDR2 SYGVKD. V lost 4 bases and J 3 bases, leaving 7 bases between the germline ends. CDR3 residues: CAISAESNQPQHF. CDR3 DNA: TGTGCCATCAGTGCCGAGTCCAATCAGCCCCAGCATTTT.

In its sample, this clonotype was seen many times. The V and J genes are TRBV20-1 and TRBJ2-3; 15 nucleotides match TRBD2. Germline V gene lookup returns CDR1 DFQATT and CDR2 SNEGSKA (reference sequence). Losses at the gene ends were 5 bases for V and 4 bases for J; bases not matched to a gene: 7. The CDR3 contains 16 residues. This CDR3 reads CSAGSGLAGGSDTQYF. Written as DNA, the CDR3 is TGCAGTGCTGGATCGGGACTAGCGGGAGGCTCAGATACGCAGTATTTT.

CDR3 region: CASSQGWAGGDSYEQYF. CDR3 nucleotides: TGCGCCAGCAGCCAAGGGTGGGCAGGGGGCGACTCCTACGAGCAGTACTTC. This chain uses TRBV4-1 with TRBJ2-7; 8 positions match TRBD1. With V trimmed by 1 base and J by 0 bases, 8 bases remained unmatched. Germline CDR1 reads MGHRA; CDR2 reads YSYEKL. CDR3 length: 17 amino acids.

The V call is TRBV25-1, the J call TRBJ1-6; D unclear. Trimming removed 6 bases at V and 7 bases at J, with 10 bases between. The CDR3 sequence is 13 residues long. The germline V gene encodes CDR1 MGHDK and CDR2 SYGVNS. The CDR3 is CASRQTWNSPLHF. The CDR3 coding sequence is TGTGCCAGCAGACAAACGTGGAATTCACCCCTCCACTTT. Full variable domain (missing parts from reference TRBV25-1 and TRBJ1-6): EADIYQTPRYLVIGTGKKITLECSQTMGHDKMYWYQQDPGMELHLIHYSYGVNSTEKGDLSSESTVSRIRTEHFPLTLESARPSHTSQYLCASRQTWNSPLHFGNGTRLTVT.

This clonotype was seen many times. The chain is built from TRBV2 and TRBJ2-3; D is possibly TRBD2 (5 bases). The CDR3 loop spans 14 amino acids. CDR1 SNHLY and CDR2 FYNNEI come from the germline V gene. The V gene lost 5 bases and the J gene lost 5 bases, with 14 bases spanning the gap. The CDR3 DNA follows: TGTGCCAGCAGTCCTTTGGACGCGGGAGATACGCAGTATTTT. This sequence encodes CASSPLDAGDTQYF.

This clonotype showed up many times. CDR3 sequence (DNA): TGTGCCAGCAGCTTAGTAGGCAGGAACACTGAAGCTTTCTTT. Translating it yields CASSLVGRNTEAFF. The chain carries TRBV11-3 and TRBJ1-1, with D uncertain. This CDR3 contains 14 residues. V was shortened by 1 base and J by 1 base, with 7 bases between the two germline ends. Germline V gene lookup returns CDR1 SGHNT and CDR2 YENEEA. Looking up the rest from reference TRBV11-3 and TRBJ1-1 gives the full variable domain: EAGVVQSPRYKIIEKKQPVAFWCNPISGHNTLYWYLQNLGQGPELLIRYENEEAVDDSQLPKDRFSAERLKGVDSTLKIQPAELGDSAVYLCASSLVGRNTEAFFGQGTRLTVV.

There are many counts of this clonotype. The chain recombines TRBV7-2 with TRBJ2-3; 11 bases agree with TRBD2. V was pared by 5 bases and J by 4 bases, with 5 bases of the junction left unmatched. The CDR3 totals 15 residues. Germline V gene sequence: CDR1 SGHTA, CDR2 FQGNSA. The CDR3 coding sequence is TGTGCCAGCAGCAGACTAGCGGGAAGGTCAGATACGCAGTATTTT. Translating it yields CASSRLAGRSDTQYF.